These T cell receptor beta chains were read from a single sample in a study of shared clonotypes between healthy human individuals. The method was immunoSEQ multiplex PCR; TCRdb's version includes in-frame clones alone and lacks a portion of them. This table holds about 2.4 million clones, around nine tenths found once. The sample comprised naive CD4+ T cells sorted from blood. Every receptor here comes from a man aged 18-30 years in good health. Both conserved end residues are trimmed from each CDR3.

TRBJ2-1 TRBV5-4 ASSLRVAVGLGEQF
TRBJ1-4 TRBV2 ASNGGSHEKLF
TRBJ2-6 TRBV28 ASSFPGGGGANVLT
TRBJ1-2 TRBV21-1 ASSKVQGAGGYT
TRBJ2-1 TRBV5-1 ASSQGPAQVYNEQF
TRBJ2-3 TRBV4-3 ASSQSSGGSTDTQY
TRBJ2-2 TRBV2 ASRELAGSGTGELF
TRBJ2-7 TRBV2 ASSFSPGVTVSGDEQY
TRBJ1-1 TRBV6-1 ASRPSGFTEAF
TRBJ2-3 TRBV5-1 ASSLGTSGLGSTDTQY
TRBJ1-2 TRBV5-1 ASSLADGNYGYT
TRBJ1-5 TRBV7-2 ASSLASGQPQH
TRBJ1-2 TRBV7-3 ASSPDTNYGYT
TRBJ2-5 TRBV7-9 ASRSTGMQETQY
TRBJ1-2 TRBV5-1 ASSLEGDRNGYT
TRBJ2-3 TRBV12-5 ASGSSTDTQY
TRBJ2-3 TRBV9 ASSVGGGGTDTQY
TRBJ1-2 TRBV7-2 ASSLAELIYGYT
TRBJ2-3 TRBV19 ASSLTVSTDTQY
TRBJ1-1 TRBV11-2 ASSFKSGVTEAF
TRBJ2-5 TRBV5-1 ASSFGVGVETQY
TRBJ1-1 TRBV19 ASRSRTEAF
TRBJ2-7 TRBV7-2 ASSLAWSETLVSEQY
TRBJ2-5 TRBV7-2 ASSNYQKETQY
TRBJ2-7 TRBV18 ASSHPGQGYEQY
TRBJ2-5 TRBV7-2 ASSGGLKETQY
TRBJ1-2 TRBV7-2 ASSLARGNGYT
TRBJ1-4 TRBV5-1 ASSPLGTGEKLF
TRBJ2-5 TRBV7-2 ASWIAGGSETQY
TRBJ2-6 TRBV7-9 ASSSGANVLT
TRBJ1-3 TRBV18 ASSMNRGMTGNTIY
TRBJ2-3 TRBV19 ASSIDGSTDTQY
TRBJ1-2 TRBV2 ASVGTFYGYT
TRBJ2-5 TRBV5-4 ASSRGGQGAIQETQY
TRBJ2-3 TRBV7-2 ASSFLADTQY
TRBJ2-1 TRBV5-4 ASSFLPAGEQF
TRBJ1-2 TRBV27 ASSLSTRGAGYT
TRBJ2-5 TRBV9 ASSVTDHYQETQY
TRBJ2-7 TRBV15 ATSRPGQGAVQY
TRBJ2-5 TRBV10-3 AISPTSGPENVY
TRBJ1-4 TRBV7-9 ASSRDRGEEKLF
TRBJ2-5 TRBV4-3 ASSQDMGTSDETQY
TRBJ1-2 TRBV5-1 ASSFATFYGYT
TRBJ2-3 TRBV5-1 ASKGVGLAHTDTQY
TRBJ1-5 TRBV10-2 ASSETGGGIVNQPQH
TRBJ1-2 TRBV4-2 ASSPDSSLYGYT
TRBJ1-3 TRBV5-1 ASSLEGVLTGNTIY